The sequence of this TCR beta chain was determined in a study of T cells in Graves' hyperthyroidism and ophthalmopathy. The study's findings and limits: Ophthalmopathy was separated from stable hyperthyroidism by a 13 V-J model.

There are 14 residues in the CDR3. Trimming removed 2 bases at V and 3 bases at J, with 8 bases between. CDR1 is GTSNPN, CDR2 SVGIG, per germline (reference sequence). This clonotype was found a few times. Its cognate antigen is unknown. The TCR beta CDR3 regions underwent amplification using RNA transcripts as the source. The HTBI primer set drove a first-round RT-PCR of the TCR CDR3. TCRdb independently ran MiXCR on the multiplex PCR reads; one entry per CDR3 protein. The sample shows over 550,000 distinct CDR3 sequences, 15% to 20% of them seen only once. Newly diagnosed hyperthyroidism patients aged 18 to 65 years had disease lasting under 2 months. Lactation, pregnancy, other autoimmune disease or uncontrolled infection excluded patients.

The chain couples TRBV30 to TRBJ2-6, with D unresolved. The sequencing input was blood. This TCR was sampled from a woman in her late teens or twenties with Graves' hyperthyroidism. As DNA, the CDR3 is TGTGCCTGGAGTCACCCGGTTGGGGCCAACGTCCTGACTTTC. Amino acids: CAWSHPVGANVLTF.